The source of this T cell receptor (beta chain) is a study of shared clonotypes between healthy human individuals. Germline V gives CDR1 SGHRS, CDR2 YFSETQ. Unmatched junction bases numbered 4, after V lost 0 bases and J lost 2 bases. This CDR3 region has 15 residues. This clone turned up a few times. The antigen remains undetermined. Findings and caveats of the study: Clonotypes shared by all four sorted-subset donors had higher generation probabilities than non-shared clonotypes.

Some clones are missing from TCRdb's copy, which holds only in-frame ones; the method was immunoSEQ multiplex PCR. The sample contains 700,000 or so clones, about two thirds of which appear only once. This TCR was recovered from a woman aged 25-40 years in good health. The chain uses TRBV5-1 and TRBJ2-7, with 8 bases aligning to TRBD2. Sequencing was performed on memory CD4+ T cells sorted from blood. Sample subset: CD45RA-negative fraction. The CDR3 nucleotides are TGCGCCAGCAGCTTGGCAGGGACTAGTACCTACGAGCAGTACTTC. Encoded protein: CASSLAGTSTYEQYF.